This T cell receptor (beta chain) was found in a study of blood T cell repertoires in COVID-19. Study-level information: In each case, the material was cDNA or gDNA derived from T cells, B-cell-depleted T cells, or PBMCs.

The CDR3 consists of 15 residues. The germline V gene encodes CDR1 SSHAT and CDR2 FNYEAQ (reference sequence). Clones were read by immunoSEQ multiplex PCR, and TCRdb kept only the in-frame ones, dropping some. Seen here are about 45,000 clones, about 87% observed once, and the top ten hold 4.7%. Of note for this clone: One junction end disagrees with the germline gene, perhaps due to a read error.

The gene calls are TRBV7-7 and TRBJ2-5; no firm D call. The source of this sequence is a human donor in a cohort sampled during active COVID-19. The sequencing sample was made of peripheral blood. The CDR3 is CASSLGAAAQETQYF. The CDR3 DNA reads TGTGCTAGCAGCTTAGGCGCGGCAGCCCAAGAGACCCAGTACTTC. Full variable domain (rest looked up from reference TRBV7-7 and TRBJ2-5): GAGVSQSPRYKVTKRGQDVTLRCDPISSHATLYWYQQALGQGPEFLTYFNYEAQPDKSGLPSDRFSAERPEGSISTLTIQRTEQRDSAMYRCASSLGAAAQETQYFGPGTRLLVL.